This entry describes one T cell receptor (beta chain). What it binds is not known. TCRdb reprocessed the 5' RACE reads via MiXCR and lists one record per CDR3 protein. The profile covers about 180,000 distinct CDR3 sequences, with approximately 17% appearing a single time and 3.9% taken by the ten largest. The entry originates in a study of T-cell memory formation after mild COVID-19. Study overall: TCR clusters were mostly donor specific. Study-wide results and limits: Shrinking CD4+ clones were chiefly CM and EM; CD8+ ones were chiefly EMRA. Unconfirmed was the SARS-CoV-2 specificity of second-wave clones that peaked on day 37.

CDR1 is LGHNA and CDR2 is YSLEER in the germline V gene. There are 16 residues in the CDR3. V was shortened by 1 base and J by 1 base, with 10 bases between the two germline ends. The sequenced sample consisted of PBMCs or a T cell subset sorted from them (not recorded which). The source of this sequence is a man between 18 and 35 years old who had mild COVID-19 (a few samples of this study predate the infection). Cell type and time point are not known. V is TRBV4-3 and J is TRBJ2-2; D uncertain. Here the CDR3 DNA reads TGCGCCAGCAGCCAAGGTCCCGGGTGGAACACCGGGGAGCTGTTTTTT. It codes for CASSQGPGWNTGELFF.